This paragraph covers one TCR beta chain sequence. Its antigen is not known. This entry is derived from a study of Ad26.COV2.S vaccination and SARS-CoV-2 variants. Findings of the study overall: Quantification of TCR breadth and depth may have yielded underestimates of total T cell responses. It was found that vaccine and placebo recipients had similar non-spike TCR breadth. Greater spike-specific TCR breadth was seen in vaccine recipients than in placebo recipients. After vaccination, substantial breadth of spike-specific CD8+ and CD4+ responses was reported.

Method: immunoSEQ multiplex PCR; TCRdb's copy keeps in-frame clones and lacks some. The sample lists 43,000 or so clones, roughly four fifths occurring once. The CDR3 spans 15 residues. Germline V gives CDR1 LGHDT, CDR2 YNNKEL (reference sequence). Trimming left V 8 bases short and J 4 bases short, with 15 bases between. The sequencing used peripheral blood, collected after recovery from COVID-19. The chain combines TRBV3-1 (or the pseudogene TRBV3-2) with TRBJ1-6; D might be TRBD1 (5 bases). This clonotype was sampled from a human donor who had recovered from COVID-19. The CDR3 spells CASQRGEPYNSPLHF. CDR3 coding DNA: TGTGCCAGCCAACGGGGGGAACCTTATAATTCACCCCTCCACTTT.